Presented here are 16 T cell receptor beta chains from one specimen sequenced in a study of shared clonotypes between healthy human individuals (dated by TCRdb to 2018 to 2021). Receptors were amplified or captured by the immunoSEQ multiplex PCR assay. The table comes from immuneACCESS by way of TCRdb, which keeps in-frame sequences with V and J called. Part of the clones is missing from these tables; in studies checked, under half for an unresolved V gene and the rest for unknown reasons. This sample holds nearly 600,000 clones; 95% to 96% were observed only once. Around 0.097% of the sample is taken by the ten largest. For the CD8 naive samples, CD45RO-negative cells were positively selected for CCR7, yielding a CD45RA+CCR7+ population from which TemRA cells were excluded. Sequenced input: naive CD8+ T cells sorted from blood. Sample cell subset or site, as interpreted from the label and publication: CD45RA+CCR7+. These receptors all come from a woman between 25 and 40 years old in good health.

V is TRBV7-2 and J is TRBJ2-5; D might be TRBD2 (5 bases). Trimming stripped 5 bases from V and 2 bases from J, with 12 bases between. The CDR3 covers 14 residues. Germline V gives CDR1 SGHTA, CDR2 FQGNSA. The DNA of the CDR3 is TGTGCCAGCAGCGCCCGGACTTTACAAGAGACCCAGTACTTC. Translation gives CASSARTLQETQYF.

The gene calls are TRBV6-6 and TRBJ2-1; TRBD2 aligns across 10 bases. Trimming took 6 bases from V and 13 from J; bases not matched to a gene: 15. In germline, CDR1 is MNHNY, CDR2 SVGAGI (reference sequence). This CDR3 spans 15 amino acids. For the CDR3, the DNA is TGTGCCAGCAGCCGCGGGGAACTAGCGGGGACTCCCCAGTTCTTC. As protein: CASSRGELAGTPQFF.

A single count supports this clone. V usage is TRBV10-3 and J usage is TRBJ2-1, with 12 positions matching TRBD2. The CDR3 consists of 16 residues. In germline, CDR1 is ENHRY, CDR2 SYGVKD. The V segment lost 6 bases and the J segment 5 bases; nucleotides outside the gene matches: 8. CDR3 amino acids: CAISDAPSGRDNEQFF. The CDR3 DNA sequence: TGTGCCATCAGCGATGCCCCTAGCGGGAGGGACAATGAGCAGTTCTTC.

This chain links TRBV20-1 with TRBJ1-3; no clear D gene. The CDR3 loop spans 11 amino acids. Trimming took off 4 bases at V and 4 bases at J, with 5 bases between the two ends. Germline V gene data show CDR1 as DFQATT and CDR2 as SNEGSKA (reference sequence). The CDR3 loop is CSAMAGNTIYF. The CDR3 DNA sequence: TGCAGTGCTATGGCCGGAAACACCATATATTTT.

The rearrangement uses TRBV15 and TRBJ2-1; TRBD2 aligns across 12 bases. V dropped 3 bases and J dropped 4; count of bases not matched to a gene: 4. CDR3 length: 16 amino acids. The germline V gene has CDR1 LNHNV and CDR2 YYDKDF (reference sequence). CDR3 region: CATSRAGLAGYNEQFF. DNA for the CDR3: TGTGCCACCAGCAGGGCGGGACTAGCGGGTTACAATGAGCAGTTCTTC.

The rearrangement joins TRBV27 to TRBJ2-3; D is possibly TRBD2 (6 bases). The germline CDR1 and CDR2 sequences are MNHEY and SMNVEV (reference sequence). V was pared by 3 bases and J by 4 bases, with 11 bases between. The CDR3 length is 14 residues. CDR3 coding DNA: TGTGCCAGCAGTTTCGGCGGGGTCGCAGATACGCAGTATTTT. Its protein product is CASSFGGVADTQYF.

This clone was seen once. The chain couples TRBV7-9 to TRBJ2-1, with D maybe TRBD1 (6 bases). The V end lost 4 bases, the J end lost 7 bases, and 11 bases lay between the germline ends. This CDR3 spans 13 amino acids. Germline V gene sequence: CDR1 SEHNR, CDR2 FQNEAQ (reference sequence). CDR3 coding DNA: TGTGCCAGCAGCTCAGGGGTTTGGAATGAGCAGTTCTTC. It specifies CASSSGVWNEQFF.

The chain employs TRBV5-5 and TRBJ2-6; possibly TRBD1 for D (5 bases). This CDR3 has 12 residues. Germline CDR1 SGHKS, CDR2 YYEKEE (reference sequence). The V gene lost 2 bases and the J gene lost 9 bases, with 6 bases spanning the gap. The CDR3 bases are TGTGCCAGCAGCTTAGACAGCAACGTCCTGACTTTC. This translates into CASSLDSNVLTF.

The chain carries TRBV28 and TRBJ2-3, with unresolved D. CDR3 size: 13 residues. Trimming stripped 2 bases from V and 2 bases from J, with 5 bases between. CDR1 is MDHEN and CDR2 is SYDVKM in the germline V gene. The CDR3 DNA reads as TGTGCCAGCAGTTTACTGGTCACAGATACGCAGTATTTT. It encodes CASSLLVTDTQYF.

This clone came up once. This specimen includes other DNA sequences encoding the same CDR3. V is TRBV27 and J is TRBJ2-7, with 8 bases lining up with TRBD2. This CDR3 region has 13 residues. V shed 8 bases, J shed 7 bases, and the junction held 10 bases outside the gene matches. The V gene's germline CDR1 is MNHEY and CDR2 SMNVEV (reference sequence). CDR3 loop: CASRPAGVGEQYF. The CDR3 DNA sequence: TGTGCCAGCCGCCCAGCGGGAGTGGGGGAGCAGTACTTC.

The rearrangement links TRBV9 to TRBJ1-2; 7 bases fit TRBD1. Trimming at V came to 4 bases and at J to 8 bases, leaving 17 bases not matched to a gene. This CDR3 is 16 amino acids long. Per the germline V gene, CDR1 is SGDLS and CDR2 is YYNGEE. For the CDR3, the DNA is TGTGCCAGCAGCCCCCATCAGGGACAGCCGCTCGGGGGCTACACCTTC. Its translation is CASSPHQGQPLGGYTF. The variable domain in full, completed from reference TRBV9 and TRBJ1-2, reads DSGVTQTPKHLITATGQRVTLRCSPRSGDLSVYWYQQSLDQGLQFLIQYYNGEERAKGNILERFSAQQFPDLHSELNLSSLELGDSALYFCASSPHQGQPLGGYTFGSGTRLTVV.

J is TRBJ2-3 and V is TRBV2; 7 bases match TRBD1. Losses at the gene ends were 7 bases for V and 2 bases for J; bases not matched to a gene: 6. Per the germline V gene, CDR1 is SNHLY and CDR2 is FYNNEI. The CDR3 is 14 residues long. For the CDR3, the DNA is TGTGCCAGCACCACAGGGGCGTCCACAGATACGCAGTATTTT. Encoded protein: CASTTGASTDTQYF.

The rearrangement links TRBV7-7 to TRBJ2-5; possible D gene TRBD1, 5 bases. Trimming pared 5 bases from V and 5 bases from J, leaving 18 bases between. Germline values: CDR1 SSHAT, CDR2 FNYEAQ (reference sequence). The CDR3 is 15 residues long. CDR3 amino acids: CASSPTVGGAETQYF. The CDR3 DNA follows: TGTGCCAGCAGCCCGACAGTCGGCGGTGCGGAGACCCAGTACTTC.

V usage is TRBV19 and J usage is TRBJ1-4; TRBD1 aligns across 7 bases. The CDR3 is 15 amino acids. The germline gives CDR1 LNHDA, CDR2 SQIVND (reference sequence). V dropped 9 bases and J dropped 4; count of bases not matched to a gene: 11. The CDR3 DNA reads as TGTGCCAGCGAGACTTCGGGACAGAGTAATGAAAAACTGTTTTTT. Its protein product is CASETSGQSNEKLFF.

The chain uses TRBV27 and TRBJ2-7; 7 bases are a match to TRBD2. The CDR3 has 17 residues. With 5 bases clipped from V and 3 bases from J, the junction kept 16 bases outside the gene matches. Germline V gene sequence: CDR1 MNHEY, CDR2 SMNVEV (reference sequence). The CDR3: CASSNPPMASGLYEQYF. The CDR3 DNA is TGTGCCAGCAGTAACCCCCCCATGGCTAGCGGCCTCTACGAGCAGTACTTC.

The rearrangement joins TRBV5-1 to TRBJ2-1; 7 positions agree with TRBD2. The germline gives CDR1 SGHRS, CDR2 YFSETQ. Trimming at V came to 0 bases and at J to 8 bases, leaving 11 bases not matched to a gene. This CDR3 comprises 16 residues. CDR3 residues: CASSLGVAGVLYEQFF. The CDR3 nucleotides read TGCGCCAGCAGCTTGGGTGTCGCGGGAGTTTTGTATGAGCAGTTCTTC.